This T cell receptor beta chain was documented in a study of blood T cells in healthy people across ages. Findings of the study overall: Naive CD4+ cells and diversity were both higher in long-lived donors than in aged donors. A roughly linear age-dependent decrease characterized TCR beta diversity per million T cells.

A remark on this clonotype: Its antigen is unidentified. An end of the junction differs from the germline gene, which may be a read error.

PCR was performed a second time for about 6 to 11 cycles using a sample-barcoded 5' primer and a J-beta primer mix. TCRdb passed the 5' RACE reads through MiXCR, listing each CDR3 protein once. The sample lists about 1.6 million distinct CDR3 sequences, 34% occurring once. Germline CDR1 SGDLS, CDR2 YYNGEE. CDR3 length: 14 residues. Healthy Russian Caucasian donors spanned ages about 6 to 90 years. The sequenced sample consisted of blood. The chain links TRBV9 to TRBJ2-5; 8 bases line up with TRBD2. The clonotype originates from a woman aged 25 to 39 in good health. The CDR3 bases are TGTGCCGGCAGCGTAGAGACCGGGACTAGGCCCCAGTACTTC. This sequence encodes CAGSVETGTRPQYF.